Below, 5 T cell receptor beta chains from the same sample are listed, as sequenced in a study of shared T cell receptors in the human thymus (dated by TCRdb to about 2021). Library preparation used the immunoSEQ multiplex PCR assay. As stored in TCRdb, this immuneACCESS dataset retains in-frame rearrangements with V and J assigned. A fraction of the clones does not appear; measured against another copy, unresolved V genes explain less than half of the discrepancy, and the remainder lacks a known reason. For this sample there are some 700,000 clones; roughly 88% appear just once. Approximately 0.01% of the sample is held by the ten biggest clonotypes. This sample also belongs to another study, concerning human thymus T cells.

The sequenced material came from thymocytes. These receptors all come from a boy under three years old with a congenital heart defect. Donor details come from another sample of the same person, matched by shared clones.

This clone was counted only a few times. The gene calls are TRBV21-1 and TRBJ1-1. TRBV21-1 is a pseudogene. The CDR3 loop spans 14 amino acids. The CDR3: CASGLGGRPTEAFF. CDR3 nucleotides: TGTGCCAGCGGCCTGGGGGGTAGGCCGACTGAAGCTTTCTTT.

CDR3 coding DNA: TGTGCCAGCGGACTAGCGGGATCCTACGAGCAGTACTTC. This codes for CASGLAGSYEQYF. The rearrangement uses TRBV2 and TRBJ2-7; 12 positions agree with TRBD2. This CDR3 comprises 13 residues. Trimming at V came to 8 bases and at J to 1 base, leaving 0 bases not matched to a gene. CDR1 SNHLY and CDR2 FYNNEI come from the germline V gene.

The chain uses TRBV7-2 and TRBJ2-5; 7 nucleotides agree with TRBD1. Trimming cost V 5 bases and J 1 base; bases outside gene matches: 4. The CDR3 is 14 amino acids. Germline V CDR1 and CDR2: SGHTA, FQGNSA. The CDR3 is CASSPGTAQETQYF. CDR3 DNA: TGTGCCAGCAGCCCAGGGACAGCCCAAGAGACCCAGTACTTC.

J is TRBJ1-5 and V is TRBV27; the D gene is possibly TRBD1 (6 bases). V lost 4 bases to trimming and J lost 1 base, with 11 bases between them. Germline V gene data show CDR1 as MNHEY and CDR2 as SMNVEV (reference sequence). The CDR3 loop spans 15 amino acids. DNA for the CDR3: TGTGCCAGCAGTTACAGGGTTCCAAGCAATCAGCCCCAGCATTTT. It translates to CASSYRVPSNQPQHF.

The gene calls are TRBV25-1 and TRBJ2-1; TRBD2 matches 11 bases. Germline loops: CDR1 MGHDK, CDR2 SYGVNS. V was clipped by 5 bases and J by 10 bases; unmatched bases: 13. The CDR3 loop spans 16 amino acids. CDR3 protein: CASSHLAGGPSEEQFF. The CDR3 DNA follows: TGTGCCAGCAGTCACTTAGCGGGAGGGCCCTCGGAGGAGCAGTTCTTC.